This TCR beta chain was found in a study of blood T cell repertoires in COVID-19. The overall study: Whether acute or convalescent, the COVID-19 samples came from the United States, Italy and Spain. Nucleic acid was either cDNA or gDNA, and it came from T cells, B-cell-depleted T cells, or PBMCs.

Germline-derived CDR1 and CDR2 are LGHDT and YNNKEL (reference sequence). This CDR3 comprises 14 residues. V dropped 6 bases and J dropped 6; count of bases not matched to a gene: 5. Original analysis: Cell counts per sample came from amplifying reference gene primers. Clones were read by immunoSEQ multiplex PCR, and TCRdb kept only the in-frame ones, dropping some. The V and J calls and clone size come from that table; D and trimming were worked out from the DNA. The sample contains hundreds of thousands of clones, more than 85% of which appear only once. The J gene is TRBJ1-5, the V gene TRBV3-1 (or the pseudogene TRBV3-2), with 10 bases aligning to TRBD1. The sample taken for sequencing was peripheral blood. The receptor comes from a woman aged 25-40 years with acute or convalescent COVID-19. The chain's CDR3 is CASSARDRGQPQHF. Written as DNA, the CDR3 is TGTGCCAGCAGTGCCCGGGACAGGGGTCAGCCCCAGCATTTT.